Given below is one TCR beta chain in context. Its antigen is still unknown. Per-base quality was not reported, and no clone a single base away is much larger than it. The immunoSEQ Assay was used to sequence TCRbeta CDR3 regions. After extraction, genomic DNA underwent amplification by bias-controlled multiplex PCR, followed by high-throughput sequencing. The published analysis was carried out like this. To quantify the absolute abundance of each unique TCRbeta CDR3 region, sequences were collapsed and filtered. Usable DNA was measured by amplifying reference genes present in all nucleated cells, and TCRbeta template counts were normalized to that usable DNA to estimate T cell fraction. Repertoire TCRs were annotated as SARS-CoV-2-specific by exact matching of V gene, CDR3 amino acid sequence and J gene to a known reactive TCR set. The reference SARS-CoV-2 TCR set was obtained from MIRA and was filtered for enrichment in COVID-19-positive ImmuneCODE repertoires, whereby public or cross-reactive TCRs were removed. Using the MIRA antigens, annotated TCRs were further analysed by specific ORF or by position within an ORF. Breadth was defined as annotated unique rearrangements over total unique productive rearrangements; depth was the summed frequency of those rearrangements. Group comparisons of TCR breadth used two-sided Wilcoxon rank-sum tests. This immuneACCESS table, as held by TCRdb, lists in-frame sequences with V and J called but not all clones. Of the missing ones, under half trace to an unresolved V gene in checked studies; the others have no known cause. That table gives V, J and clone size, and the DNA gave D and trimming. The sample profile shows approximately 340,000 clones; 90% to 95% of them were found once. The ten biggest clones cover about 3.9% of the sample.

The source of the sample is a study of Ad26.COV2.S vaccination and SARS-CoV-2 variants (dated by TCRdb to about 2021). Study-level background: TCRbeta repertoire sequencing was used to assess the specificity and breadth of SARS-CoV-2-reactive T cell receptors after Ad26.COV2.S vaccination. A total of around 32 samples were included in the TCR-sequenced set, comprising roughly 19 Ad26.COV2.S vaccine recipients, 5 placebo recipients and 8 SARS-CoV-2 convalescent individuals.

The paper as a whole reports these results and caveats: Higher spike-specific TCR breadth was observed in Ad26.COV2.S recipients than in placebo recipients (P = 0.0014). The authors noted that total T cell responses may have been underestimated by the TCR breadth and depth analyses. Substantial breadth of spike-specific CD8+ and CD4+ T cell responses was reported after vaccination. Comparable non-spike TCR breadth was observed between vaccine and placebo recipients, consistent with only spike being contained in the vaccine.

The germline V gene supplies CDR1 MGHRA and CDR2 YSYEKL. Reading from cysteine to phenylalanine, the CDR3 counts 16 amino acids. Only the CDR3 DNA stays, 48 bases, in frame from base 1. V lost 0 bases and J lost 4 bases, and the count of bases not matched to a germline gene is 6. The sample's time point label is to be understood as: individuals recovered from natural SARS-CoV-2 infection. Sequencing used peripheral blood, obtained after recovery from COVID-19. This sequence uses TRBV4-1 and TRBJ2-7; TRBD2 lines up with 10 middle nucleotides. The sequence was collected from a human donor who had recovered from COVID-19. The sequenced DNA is TGCGCCAGCAGCCAAGAGCTAGCGGGGGCCTCTTACGAGCAGTACTTC. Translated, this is CASSQELAGASYEQYF.